These T cell receptor beta chains were read from a single sample in a study of cytomegalovirus exposure and HLA in healthy donors. This table comes from immunoSEQ multiplex PCR, and its TCRdb copy is limited to in-frame clones, with some not included. Of about 360,000 clones detected, roughly 90% appear once; the ten largest clones hold roughly 0.8%. Sequenced input: PBMCs. Receptors were obtained from a woman aged 18-29 years in good health and CMV-seronegative. CDR3s include the opening cysteine and the closing phenylalanine or tryptophan. The D gene is left open where the match is weak. Expanded clones are given a class, and other clones once, few, many or no size at all.

clone size: NA
D gene: TRBD1
J gene: TRBJ2-6
V gene: TRBV14
CDR3 protein: CASSQDSTGQGYSGANVLTF
CDR3 DNA: TGTGCCAGCAGCCAAGATAGCACGGGACAGGGATACTCTGGGGCCAACGTCCTGACTTTC

clone size: NA
D gene: TRBD1
J gene: TRBJ1-2
V gene: TRBV16
CDR3 protein: CASSTDRGQAGYGYTF
CDR3 DNA: TGTGCCAGCAGCACAGACCGTGGACAGGCGGGGTATGGCTACACCTTC

clone size: once
D gene: TRBD1
J gene: TRBJ1-1
V gene: TRBV7-2
CDR3 protein: CASSLVGQGMNTEAFF
CDR3 DNA: TGTGCCAGCAGCTTAGTGGGACAGGGGATGAACACTGAAGCTTTCTTT

clone size: NA
D gene: NA
J gene: TRBJ2-1
V gene: TRBV11-2
CDR3 protein: CASSLAGTGGGFF
CDR3 DNA: TGTGCCAGCAGCTTAGCCGGGACTGGTGGCGGGTTCTTC

clone size: NA
D gene: NA
J gene: TRBJ2-7
V gene: TRBV28
CDR3 protein: CASSLQLDPQGGEQYF
CDR3 DNA: TGTGCCAGCAGTCTCCAACTGGACCCCCAGGGGGGCGAGCAGTACTTC

clone size: NA
D gene: NA
J gene: TRBJ2-7
V gene: TRBV10-2
CDR3 protein: CASRGSPLSYEQYF
CDR3 DNA: TGCGCCAGCCGCGGGTCCCCCCTCTCCTACGAGCAGTACTTC

clone size: once
D gene: NA
J gene: TRBJ2-3
V gene: TRBV6-1
CDR3 protein: CASRIQHSPTDTQYF
CDR3 DNA: TGTGCCAGCAGAATACAGCATAGTCCCACAGATACGCAGTATTTT

clone size: few
D gene: NA
J gene: TRBJ2-7
V gene: TRBV2
CDR3 protein: CASSERVRSYEQYF
CDR3 DNA: TGTGCCAGCAGTGAGAGGGTCAGATCCTACGAGCAGTACTTC

clone size: NA
D gene: TRBD1
J gene: TRBJ2-7
V gene: TRBV7-9
CDR3 protein: CASRSTGGHEQYF
CDR3 DNA: TGTGCCAGCAGGTCTACAGGGGGCCACGAGCAGTACTTC

clone size: NA
D gene: NA
J gene: TRBJ2-2
V gene: TRBV29-1
CDR3 protein: CSVATENTGELFF
CDR3 DNA: TGCAGCGTTGCGACAGAGAACACCGGGGAGCTGTTTTTT

clone size: NA
D gene: NA
J gene: TRBJ2-5
V gene: TRBV30
CDR3 protein: CAWSGARVETQYF
CDR3 DNA: TGTGCCTGGAGTGGAGCCAGGGTGGAGACCCAGTACTTC

clone size: NA
D gene: NA
J gene: TRBJ1-4
V gene: TRBV30
CDR3 protein: CAWRRSATNEKLFF
CDR3 DNA: TGTGCCTGGAGGCGGAGCGCAACTAATGAAAAACTGTTTTTT

clone size: NA
D gene: NA
J gene: TRBJ2-3
V gene: TRBV5-6
CDR3 protein: CASSLAWEEVADTQYF
CDR3 DNA: TGTGCCAGCAGCTTGGCGTGGGAGGAAGTGGCAGATACGCAGTATTTT

clone size: NA
D gene: TRBD2
J gene: TRBJ2-7
V gene: TRBV11-2
CDR3 protein: CASSLGTSGVSEQYF
CDR3 DNA: TGTGCCAGCAGCTTGGGGACTAGCGGGGTTTCCGAGCAGTACTTC

clone size: NA
D gene: TRBD2
J gene: TRBJ2-5
V gene: TRBV4-2
CDR3 protein: CASSAPGLASETQYF
CDR3 DNA: TGTGCCAGCAGCGCCCCGGGACTAGCGTCAGAGACCCAGTACTTC

clone size: NA
D gene: TRBD2
J gene: TRBJ2-1
V gene: TRBV6-9
CDR3 protein: CASSSRTIAGEGDEQFF
CDR3 DNA: TGTGCCAGCAGTTCGAGAACGATAGCGGGAGAGGGCGATGAGCAGTTCTTC

clone size: NA
D gene: TRBD2
J gene: TRBJ2-5
V gene: TRBV15
CDR3 protein: CATSRTSGTIETQYF
CDR3 DNA: TGTGCCACCAGCAGGACTAGCGGGACCATAGAGACCCAGTACTTC

clone size: NA
D gene: NA
J gene: TRBJ1-6
V gene: TRBV18
CDR3 protein: CASSPHPDRNSPLHF
CDR3 DNA: TGTGCCAGCTCACCCCACCCAGACAGGAATTCACCCCTCCACTTT

clone size: NA
D gene: TRBD1
J gene: TRBJ2-7
V gene: TRBV27
CDR3 protein: CASSWGQGGYEQYF
CDR3 DNA: TGTGCCAGCAGTTGGGGACAGGGAGGGTACGAGCAGTACTTC

clone size: many
D gene: TRBD1
J gene: TRBJ1-6
V gene: TRBV2
CDR3 protein: CASSGQGQTLHF
CDR3 DNA: TGTGCCAGCAGCGGACAGGGACAAACCCTCCACTTT

clone size: few
D gene: NA
J gene: TRBJ2-2
V gene: TRBV28
CDR3 protein: CASSLRTGELFF
CDR3 DNA: TGTGCCAGCAGTTTACGGACCGGGGAGCTGTTTTTT

clone size: NA
D gene: NA
J gene: TRBJ2-1
V gene: TRBV2
CDR3 protein: CASSEDRDEQFF
CDR3 DNA: TGTGCCAGCAGTGAAGACAGGGATGAGCAGTTCTTC

clone size: NA
D gene: NA
J gene: TRBJ2-1
V gene: TRBV2
CDR3 protein: CASSDPCISYNEQFF
CDR3 DNA: TGTGCCAGCAGTGACCCCTGTATATCCTACAATGAGCAGTTCTTC

clone size: NA
D gene: NA
J gene: TRBJ2-5
V gene: TRBV5-8
CDR3 protein: CASGGRGGTETQYF
CDR3 DNA: TGTGCCAGCGGAGGGCGTGGAGGGACAGAGACCCAGTACTTC

clone size: NA
D gene: NA
J gene: TRBJ2-2
V gene: TRBV6-5
CDR3 protein: CASSYLASANTGELFF
CDR3 DNA: TGTGCCAGCAGTTATCTAGCGTCGGCGAACACCGGGGAGCTGTTTTTT